The TCR beta chain described here comes from a study of T cell responses to AZD1222 COVID-19 vaccine. Notes on the study in general: Reportedly, nearly half of unique spike TCRs recognized epitopes outside B.1.351/B.1.1.7 mutations. Once two AZD1222 doses were given, Spike-specific TCR breadth and depth went up. Donor demographics were predominantly white British with a female majority; clonal diversity may be underestimated.

Turning to this clone: Its cognate antigen is unknown.

TCRdb keeps only in-frame clones here, not all; method: immunoSEQ multiplex PCR. This sample carries about 170,000 clones, approximately 90% of them seen once, and the ten largest clones take roughly 1.1%. Trimming pared 0 bases from V and 0 bases from J, leaving 12 bases between. CDR3 length equals 16 residues. Per the germline V gene, CDR1 is SGHDT and CDR2 is YYEEEE. The chain joins TRBV5-6 to TRBJ1-1, with unresolved D. The receptor comes from an adult who received the AZD1222 COVID-19 vaccine. The sequencing here drew on peripheral blood, taken 28 days after the second AZD1222 dose. The CDR3 DNA sequence: TGTGCCAGCAGCTTGGACAGATCCGATATGAACACTGAAGCTTTCTTT. It is translated as CASSLDRSDMNTEAFF.